The 29 T cell receptor beta chains presented below share a single source sample, sequenced in a study of cytomegalovirus exposure and HLA in healthy donors. The PCR made use of 60 Vbeta and 13 Jbeta primers. TCRdb's copy holds only in-frame clones and misses some; the assay was immunoSEQ multiplex PCR. This repertoire shows 160,000 or so clones, approximately 70% found once; its top ten account for 4% to 5%. Sequences were obtained from PBMCs. These TCRs come from a man between 18 and 29 years old in good health and CMV-seropositive.

CDR3 coding DNA: TGCGCCAGCAGCTTACAATCGACAGGGGTGGGTGAAAAACTGTTTTTT. Translated, it gives CASSLQSTGVGEKLFF. The J gene is TRBJ1-4, the V gene TRBV5-1; 8 bases are a match to TRBD1. The CDR3 runs to 16 residues. Unmatched junction bases numbered 10, after V lost 2 bases and J lost 7 bases. Germline CDR1 is SGHRS and CDR2 is YFSETQ. The whole variable domain, filled in from reference TRBV5-1 and TRBJ1-4, reads KAGVTQTPRYLIKTRGQQVTLSCSPISGHRSVSWYQQTPGQGLQFLFEYFSETQRNKGNFPGRFSGRQFSNSRSEMNVSTLELGDSALYLCASSLQSTGVGEKLFFGSGTQLSVL.

The rearrangement links TRBV6-5 to TRBJ2-7, with TRBD1 matching 7 bases. The CDR3 is made up of 13 amino acids. Per germline, CDR1 MNHEY and CDR2 SVGAGI. Losses at the gene ends were 5 bases for V and 5 bases for J; bases not matched to a gene: 6. CDR3 residues: CASSPNRGNEQYV. The CDR3 DNA reads TGTGCCAGCAGTCCTAACAGGGGTAACGAGCAGTACGTC.

The genes are TRBV5-1 and TRBJ2-2; 8 nucleotides align to TRBD2. CDR3 size: 18 residues. V was pared by 3 bases and J by 1 base, with 11 bases of the junction left unmatched. Germline V CDR1 and CDR2: SGHRS, YFSETQ. CDR3 bases: TGCGCCAGCAGCTCCACCCTGCGGGCGGGAGGGAACACCGGGGAGCTGTTTTTT. It specifies CASSSTLRAGGNTGELFF.

CDR3: CASSLRSGAGANVLTF. As DNA, the CDR3 is TGTGCCAGCAGCTTAAGGTCGGGGGCTGGGGCCAACGTCCTGACTTTC. The chain employs TRBV11-3 and TRBJ2-6; D is possibly TRBD2 (6 bases). CDR1 and CDR2 from the germline V gene are SGHNT and YENEEA. The CDR3 is 16 residues long. V gave up 2 bases and J gave up 2 bases, with 10 bases separating them.

The V gene is TRBV5-1, the J gene TRBJ2-7, with D possibly TRBD1 on 5 matching bases. The CDR3 consists of 13 residues. V dropped 3 bases and J dropped 2 bases, with 9 bases sitting between them. CDR1 SGHRS and CDR2 YFSETQ come from the germline V gene. The CDR3 DNA reads TGCGCCAGCAGCTGGACACATACCTACGAGCAGTACGTC. Residues: CASSWTHTYEQYV.

This clone occurred once. The chain is built from TRBV5-4 and TRBJ1-2, with D perhaps TRBD1 (5 bases). Deletions cut 0 bases from V and 8 bases from J, with 11 bases between. Germline loops: CDR1 SGHNT, CDR2 YYREEE (reference sequence). This CDR3 has 13 residues. The CDR3 protein is CASSLVQGKGYTF. CDR3 nucleotides: TGTGCCAGCAGCTTGGTTCAGGGAAAAGGCTACACCTTC.

This clone was counted between two and nine times. The chain recombines TRBV7-9 with TRBJ1-2; the D is unclear. The CDR3 runs to 12 residues. Germline CDR1 is SEHNR and CDR2 is FQNEAQ (reference sequence). V was cut by 3 bases and J by 7 bases, with 9 bases left in between. The CDR3 sequence is CASSFEISGYTF. CDR3 sequence (DNA): TGTGCCAGCAGCTTCGAGATAAGTGGCTACACCTTC.

This chain uses TRBV6-1 with TRBJ1-4; D ambiguous. This CDR3 region has 16 residues. V was pared by 1 base and J by 5 bases, with 14 bases between. Germline CDR1 and CDR2: MNHNS and SASEGT. This CDR3 reads CASSEVMGRGNEKLFF. CDR3 coding DNA: TGTGCCAGCAGTGAAGTCATGGGGAGAGGGAATGAAAAACTGTTTTTT.

This chain joins TRBV4-1 and TRBJ1-1, with 7 bases matching TRBD1. From germline, CDR1 is MGHRA and CDR2 YSYEKL. This CDR3 is built from 15 residues. V lost 3 bases and J lost 11; bases outside the gene matches: 15. The DNA of the CDR3 is TGCGCCAGCAGCCAGAATAGCAGGGGGTTGATTGCGGCTTTCTTT. It specifies CASSQNSRGLIAAFF.

This clone was observed a few times. J is TRBJ1-2 and V is TRBV7-8; 9 bases line up with TRBD1. The CDR3 is 17 residues long. Germline-derived CDR1 and CDR2 are SGHVS and FQNEAQ. Unmatched junction bases numbered 13, after V lost 1 base and J lost 7 bases. The DNA of the CDR3 is TGTGCCAGCAGCTTAGTCGGGGGACAGGGCACGGAATCTGGCTACACCTTC. Encoded protein: CASSLVGGQGTESGYTF.

The J gene is TRBJ2-3, the V gene TRBV28, with D maybe TRBD2 (6 bases). Deletions cut 6 bases from V and 2 bases from J, with 15 bases between. The CDR3 covers 15 residues. CDR1 and CDR2 from the germline V gene are MDHEN and SYDVKM. The CDR3 protein is CASREGSLSTDTQYF. The CDR3, as DNA: TGTGCCAGCAGGGAGGGGAGCCTGTCCACAGATACGCAGTATTTT.

The chain joins TRBV7-8 to TRBJ1-1; D ambiguous. From germline, CDR1 is SGHVS and CDR2 FQNEAQ. The V and J ends lost 2 bases and 1 base respectively, with 14 bases between them. The CDR3 spans 16 residues. The CDR3 loop reads CASSLMGTRRNTEAFF. In DNA form, the CDR3 reads TGTGCCAGCAGCTTAATGGGCACCCGCAGGAACACTGAAGCTTTCTTT.

This clone showed up just a few times. This chain links TRBV7-9 with TRBJ2-1, with a weak D call TRBD2 (6 bases). The CDR3 sequence is 15 residues long. Germline CDR1 reads SEHNR; CDR2 reads FQNEAQ (reference sequence). Trimming shortened V by 5 bases and J by 6 bases, and 17 bases separated the two germline ends. CDR3 protein: CASSPKLKEGNEQFF. The CDR3 bases are TGTGCCAGCAGCCCAAAACTTAAGGAGGGCAATGAGCAGTTCTTC.

The chain has TRBV6-5 and TRBJ1-6, with 7 bases aligning to TRBD1. With 9 bases clipped from V and 9 bases from J, the junction kept 5 bases outside the gene matches. The CDR3 runs 12 residues. Germline V lookup: CDR1 MNHEY, CDR2 SVGAGI. The CDR3 protein is CASRTGGSPLHF. The DNA for the CDR3 is TGTGCCAGTCGGACAGGCGGTTCACCCCTCCACTTT.

The V call is TRBV7-2, the J call TRBJ2-4; TRBD2 might be the D (6 bases). Trimming left V 5 bases short and J 7 bases short, with 18 bases between. The CDR3 length is 15 residues. Per the germline V gene, CDR1 is SGHTA and CDR2 is FQGNSA. The CDR3, as DNA: TGTGCCAGCAGCCCCGTTTTGGGGGGTCAGAACATTCAGTACTTC. Protein product: CASSPVLGGQNIQYF.

The chain joins TRBV18 to TRBJ2-2, with 9 bases aligning to TRBD2. The CDR3 totals 17 residues. J was trimmed by 1 base and V by 3 bases; bases with no gene match: 6. CDR1 is KGHSH and CDR2 is LQKENI in the germline V gene. The CDR3 spells CASSPSELAGNTGELFF. As DNA, the CDR3 is TGTGCCAGCTCACCGTCGGAACTAGCGGGGAACACCGGGGAGCTGTTTTTT.

V gene TRBV7-9 combines with J gene TRBJ2-3, with D possibly being TRBD2 (6 bases). This CDR3 is 17 amino acids long. Germline V gene data show CDR1 as SEHNR and CDR2 as FQNEAQ (reference sequence). Trimming stripped 0 bases from V and 4 bases from J, with 17 bases between. The CDR3 nucleotides read TGTGCCAGCAGCTTAGCGTGGTCGCGGGATAGGTCAGATACGCAGTATTTT. Its translation is CASSLAWSRDRSDTQYF.

This sequence joins TRBV6-5 and TRBJ1-2; TRBD1 matches 8 bases. V dropped 8 bases and J dropped 2; count of bases not matched to a gene: 1. The CDR3 runs to 12 residues. CDR1 is MNHEY and CDR2 is SVGAGI in the germline V gene. The CDR3 reads CASGTGNYGYTF. The CDR3 DNA reads TGTGCCAGCGGGACAGGAAACTATGGCTACACCTTC.

The genes are TRBV6-6 and TRBJ2-3; D perhaps matches TRBD1 (6 bases). The germline V gene has CDR1 MNHNY and CDR2 SVGAGI (reference sequence). This CDR3 is 16 amino acids long. V gave up 5 bases and J gave up 1 base, with 16 bases separating them. CDR3 sequence reads: CASSTTGRGGTDTQYF. In DNA, the CDR3 is TGTGCCAGCAGTACCACGGGCAGGGGAGGCACAGATACGCAGTATTTT.

Only a few counts were recorded for this clone. The rearrangement uses TRBV6-5 and TRBJ1-5; 8 nucleotides match TRBD1. Germline-derived CDR1 and CDR2 are MNHEY and SVGAGI. CDR3 length: 14 residues. The V gene end was trimmed by 6 bases and the J gene end by 7 bases; junction bases not matched to a gene: 8. The CDR3 DNA follows: TGTGCCAGCAGAAGAGGACAGGGCGGGCAGCCCCAGCATTTT. It codes for CASRRGQGGQPQHF.

V gene TRBV7-3 combines with J gene TRBJ1-1; perhaps TRBD1 as D (6 bases). V was pared by 5 bases and J by 1 base, with 11 bases between. CDR3 length equals 14 residues. Germline CDR1 reads SGHTA; CDR2 reads FQGTGA. The CDR3 reads CASSPGQSNTEAFF. CDR3 bases: TGTGCCAGCAGCCCCGGACAGTCGAACACTGAAGCTTTCTTT.

The chain combines TRBV19 with TRBJ2-5; TRBD1 matches at 7 bases. The germline V gene encodes CDR1 LNHDA and CDR2 SQIVND (reference sequence). Losses at the gene ends were 5 bases for V and 4 bases for J; bases not matched to a gene: 1. CDR3 length: 12 amino acids. The CDR3 DNA reads TGTGCCAGTAGTGGGGACAGAGAGACCCAGTACTTC. Translation gives CASSGDRETQYF.

The count of this clone is one. DNA of the CDR3: TGTGCCAGCAGCCAAGGGGCAGTCGAAGCTTTCTTT. Protein: CASSQGAVEAFF. The V gene is TRBV14, the J gene TRBJ1-1, with no clear D. From germline, CDR1 is SGHDN and CDR2 FVKESK. Trimming pared 1 base from V and 8 bases from J, leaving 8 bases between. The CDR3 is 12 residues long. Filled out from reference TRBV14 and TRBJ1-1, the complete variable domain reads EAGVTQFPSHSVIEKGQTVTLRCDPISGHDNLYWYRRVMGKEIKFLLHFVKESKQDESGMPNNRFLAERTGGTYSTLKVQPAELEDSGVYFCASSQGAVEAFFGQGTRLTVV.

This clone was detected a few times. J is TRBJ1-4 and V is TRBV7-9; D uncertain. The CDR3 loop spans 13 amino acids. Germline CDR1 and CDR2: SEHNR and FQNEAQ (reference sequence). With 1 base removed from V and 6 bases from J, the gap between germline ends came to 6 bases. This CDR3 reads CASSLGLYEKLFF. CDR3 bases: TGTGCCAGCAGCTTAGGGCTTTATGAAAAACTGTTTTTT.

The rearrangement links TRBV6-1 to TRBJ2-1; TRBD2 agrees at 7 bases. V trimming: 6 bases; J trimming: 0 bases; junction bases outside the gene matches: 5. CDR3 length: 15 residues. In germline, CDR1 is MNHNS, CDR2 SASEGT. CDR3 amino acids: CASRTSTSSYNEQFF. The CDR3 DNA follows: TGTGCCAGCAGGACTAGCACGAGCTCCTACAATGAGCAGTTCTTC.

This clone was recorded only once. V and J are TRBV7-6 and TRBJ2-1; TRBD2 agrees at 10 bases. Germline V gene data show CDR1 as SGHVS and CDR2 as FNYEAQ. Trimming cost V 6 bases and J 7 bases; bases outside gene matches: 9. This CDR3 region has 15 residues. Written as DNA, the CDR3 is TGTGCCAGCAGTCCACTAGCGGGGAGTACGAATGAGCAGTTCTTC. Residues: CASSPLAGSTNEQFF.

The V call is TRBV18, the J call TRBJ1-1, with D uncertain. Deletions cut 6 bases from V and 3 bases from J, with 11 bases between. The CDR3 is made up of 13 amino acids. Per germline, CDR1 KGHSH and CDR2 LQKENI. In DNA form, the CDR3 reads TGTGCCAGCTCTTACCTGAGTGACACTGAAGCTTTCTTT. It is translated as CASSYLSDTEAFF.

This rearrangement joins TRBV5-4 to TRBJ1-2, with D perhaps TRBD1 (6 bases). The CDR3 covers 16 residues. The germline V gene has CDR1 SGHNT and CDR2 YYREEE (reference sequence). The ends were cut back, 0 bases at V and 5 bases at J, with 17 bases in the middle. The CDR3 reads CASSLGRGGRPYGYTF. DNA of the CDR3: TGTGCCAGCAGCTTGGGGCGGGGGGGGCGACCATATGGCTACACCTTC.

There are a few counts of this clone. The chain is built from TRBV5-1 and TRBJ2-5, with TRBD2 identical over 7 bases. Germline V gene sequence: CDR1 SGHRS, CDR2 YFSETQ. The CDR3 sequence is 16 residues long. V was clipped by 0 bases and J by 4 bases; unmatched bases: 9. The CDR3 DNA reads as TGCGCCAGCAGCTTGGGCCCGGGGGGTCGGACAGAGACCCAGTACTTC. Its translation is CASSLGPGGRTETQYF.